This entry describes one T cell receptor beta chain. Authors' processing steps: Estimation of nucleated cell counts relied on the amplification of reference gene primers. Profiled with immunoSEQ multiplex PCR; TCRdb holds only in-frame clones, not every one. Clone size and V and J calls were adopted from that table, with D and trimming inferred from the DNA. The repertoire holds 70,000 or so clones, roughly 89% seen once, with roughly 8% in the top ten. These data are taken from a study of blood T cell repertoires in COVID-19. At the level of the study: T cells, B-cell-depleted T cells, or PBMCs supplied cDNA or gDNA.

Per germline, CDR1 SEHNR and CDR2 FQNEAQ (reference sequence). This CDR3 spans 13 amino acids. V was cut by 4 bases and J by 0 bases, with 7 bases left in between. The sequence was collected from a human donor in a cohort sampled during active COVID-19. The sample taken for sequencing was peripheral blood. This chain uses TRBV7-9 with TRBJ2-7, with unresolved D. Here the CDR3 DNA reads TGTGCCAGCAGCTCCTGGGCCTCCTACGAGCAGTACTTC. This gives the protein CASSSWASYEQYF.